This is a list of T cell receptor beta chains from one sample in a study of identifying expanded T cells in peripheral blood. Data came from immunoSEQ multiplex PCR; TCRdb stores just in-frame clones and leaves some out. The sample consists of more than 75,000 clones, about 86% of them appearing once. Source material: blood. The receptors shown here come from a person aged 18 to 75 in good health. CDR3s include the opening cysteine and the closing phenylalanine or tryptophan. A D gene is named only where the DNA matches it firmly. Size values are once, few and many counts, or a class for expanded clones, and some rows have none.

d_call,clone_size,j_call,v_call,cdr3_aa,cdr3_nt
NA,NA,TRBJ2-2,TRBV11-2,CASSLDLTANTGELFF,TGTGCCAGCAGCTTAGATTTGACAGCTAACACCGGGGAGCTGTTTTTT
NA,once,TRBJ2-7,TRBV27,CASSLTRGRDRTYEQYF,TGTGCCAGCAGTTTAACGCGGGGAAGGGACAGAACCTACGAGCAGTACTTC
TRBD1,NA,TRBJ1-2,TRBV5-6,CASSPRQGRFDGYTF,TGTGCCAGCAGCCCCCGACAGGGGAGGTTTGATGGCTACACCTTC
NA,NA,TRBJ2-7,TRBV11-3,CASSLYGTRGRNEQYF,TGTGCCAGCAGCTTGTACGGGACGAGGGGACGAAACGAGCAGTACTTC
NA,NA,TRBJ2-5,TRBV6-5,CASSLGNEETQYF,TGTGCCAGCAGTTTGGGTAATGAAGAGACCCAGTACTTC
NA,NA,TRBJ1-2,TRBV2,CASRGIRYYGYTF,TGTGCCAGTAGGGGGATTCGGTACTATGGCTACACCTTC
TRBD2,NA,TRBJ2-3,TRBV7-9,CASSLNSGSGEYF,TGTGCCAGCAGCTTAAATTCGGGTAGCGGGGAGTATTTT
NA,few,TRBJ1-6,TRBV18,CASSPDRFNSPLHF,TGTGCCAGCTCACCAGACAGATTTAATTCACCCCTCCACTTT
TRBD1,NA,TRBJ1-5,TRBV19,CASRQGQYQPQHF,TGTGCCAGTAGACAGGGACAGTATCAGCCCCAGCATTTT
TRBD1,NA,TRBJ1-1,TRBV14,CASSSDRGRIDTEAFF,TGTGCCAGCAGCTCTGACAGGGGGAGAATCGACACTGAAGCTTTCTTT
NA,NA,TRBJ1-5,TRBV16,CASRRGSLNQPQHF,TGTGCCAGCAGACGGGGCTCGCTTAATCAGCCCCAGCATTTT
NA,once,TRBJ2-7,TRBV9,CASSVALSSGVEQYF,TGTGCCAGCAGCGTAGCTCTAAGTTCCGGAGTGGAGCAGTACTTC
NA,once,TRBJ2-7,TRBV2,CASSEGGPYEQYF,TGTGCCAGCAGTGAAGGCGGACCCTACGAGCAGTACTTC
NA,NA,TRBJ2-3,TRBV25-1,CASSGVAVDTQYF,TGTGCCAGCAGTGGAGTAGCGGTAGATACGCAGTATTTT
NA,NA,TRBJ2-3,TRBV15,CATSQEEADTQYF,TGTGCCACCAGCCAAGAAGAGGCAGATACGCAGTATTTT
NA,NA,TRBJ2-3,TRBV4-3,CASSPGDRSDFTDTQYF,TGCGCCAGCAGCCCAGGCGACCGGTCCGATTTCACAGATACGCAGTATTTT
NA,NA,TRBJ1-1,TRBV29-1,CEADWGGTEAFF,TGCGAAGCCGACTGGGGGGGCACTGAAGCTTTCTTT
NA,once,TRBJ2-7,TRBV13,CASSRVLGSGDWDEQYF,TGTGCCAGCAGCCGCGTACTGGGGTCAGGGGATTGGGACGAGCAGTACTTC
NA,NA,TRBJ2-3,TRBV11-2,CASSLGDTQYF,TGTGCCAGCAGCTTGGGAGATACGCAGTATTTT
TRBD1,NA,TRBJ2-2,TRBV6-6,CASSSRGQTNTGELFF,TGTGCCAGCAGTTCGAGGGGACAGACTAACACCGGGGAGCTGTTTTTT
NA,NA,TRBJ2-2,TRBV11-2,CASSLGGTGELFF,TGTGCCAGCAGCTTAGGAGGAACCGGGGAGCTGTTTTTT
NA,NA,TRBJ2-3,TRBV11-2,CASSLGISLSWDTQYF,TGTGCCAGCAGCTTGGGGATCTCACTATCTTGGGATACGCAGTATTTT
NA,NA,TRBJ2-1,TRBV5-8,CASSLGDGSSYNEQFF,TGTGCCAGCAGCTTGGGGGACGGGAGCTCCTACAATGAGCAGTTCTTC
NA,NA,TRBJ1-5,TRBV19,CASQEYSNQPQHF,TGTGCCAGTCAGGAGTATAGCAATCAGCCCCAGCATTTT
NA,NA,TRBJ2-5,TRBV7-3,CASSLTYQETQYF,TGTGCCAGCAGCTTAACATACCAAGAGACCCAGTACTTC
NA,NA,TRBJ1-2,TRBV7-9,CASSANSGSPGYGYTF,TGTGCCAGCAGCGCAAATTCAGGTTCACCTGGCTATGGCTACACCTTC
NA,NA,TRBJ2-7,TRBV30,CAWSPTWDRTSYF,TGTGCCTGGAGCCCGACTTGGGACCGGACGTCGTACTTC
NA,NA,TRBJ1-1,TRBV10-3,CAISESEHRANTEAFF,TGTGCCATCAGTGAGAGCGAACACCGTGCGAACACTGAAGCTTTCTTT
NA,NA,TRBJ2-5,TRBV7-9,CASSSFIIESQETQYF,TGTGCCAGCAGCTCTTTCATAATCGAGTCCCAAGAGACCCAGTACTTC
NA,NA,TRBJ1-1,TRBV20-1,CNPRVQAFF,TGCAACCCGAGGGTTCAAGCTTTCTTT
NA,NA,TRBJ1-5,TRBV5-6,CASSSFRGEGNQPQHF,TGTGCCAGCAGCTCATTCAGGGGAGAGGGCAATCAGCCCCAGCATTTT
NA,NA,TRBJ1-2,TRBV7-2,CASSSLTGRVGYTF,TGTGCCAGCAGCTCCCTCACCGGCAGGGTTGGCTACACCTTC
TRBD2,NA,TRBJ2-1,TRBV27,CASSGASGGPYNEQFF,TGTGCCAGCAGTGGGGCTAGCGGGGGCCCTTACAATGAGCAGTTCTTC
NA,once,TRBJ1-5,TRBV6-1,CASSDIFGNQPQHF,TGTGCCAGCAGTGATATTTTCGGCAATCAGCCCCAGCATTTT
TRBD1,NA,TRBJ2-1,TRBV7-6,CASSRQGGREQFF,TGTGCCAGCAGCCGACAGGGGGGGCGTGAGCAGTTCTTC
TRBD1,NA,TRBJ2-2,TRBV6-5,CASSWDRANTGELFF,TGTGCCAGCAGTTGGGACAGAGCGAACACCGGGGAGCTGTTTTTT
TRBD1,NA,TRBJ2-7,TRBV7-9,CASSLTGGYEQYF,TGTGCCAGCAGCCTGACAGGGGGATACGAGCAGTACTTC
TRBD2,NA,TRBJ2-3,TRBV7-9,CASSLGLAGAPDTQYF,TGTGCCAGCAGCTTAGGTCTAGCGGGGGCTCCGGATACGCAGTATTTT
NA,NA,TRBJ2-4,TRBV12-5,CASALGSAKNIQYF,TGTGCTAGTGCGTTGGGGTCGGCCAAAAACATTCAGTACTTC
NA,NA,TRBJ2-7,TRBV4-1,CASSQDDYEQYF,TGCGCCAGCAGCCAAGATGACTACGAGCAGTACTTC
TRBD1,NA,TRBJ2-5,TRBV7-9,CASSLYPGQGEETQYF,TGTGCCAGCAGCCTATATCCGGGACAGGGGGAAGAGACCCAGTACTTC
TRBD1,NA,TRBJ1-1,TRBV5-5,CASSVSPGTGGRQKNTEAFF,TGTGCCAGCAGCGTAAGTCCCGGGACAGGGGGCAGGCAAAAGAACACTGAAGCTTTCTTT
TRBD1,NA,TRBJ2-1,TRBV7-2,CASSLAPGQGTEQFF,TGTGCCAGCAGCTTAGCTCCGGGACAGGGGACGGAGCAGTTCTTC
NA,NA,TRBJ1-1,TRBV7-9,CASRPGRGDSEAFF,TGTGCCAGCAGACCCGGGAGGGGCGATTCTGAAGCTTTCTTT
TRBD2,NA,TRBJ2-3,TRBV7-2,CASSHLAGASTDTQYF,TGTGCCAGCAGCCACCTAGCGGGGGCGAGCACAGATACGCAGTATTTT
NA,NA,TRBJ1-1,TRBV19,CASTTVFIGSAGTEAFF,TGTGCCAGTACCACCGTCTTCATCGGGTCGGCGGGGACTGAAGCTTTCTTT
NA,NA,TRBJ1-5,TRBV30,CAWRTGNQPQHF,TGTGCCTGGAGGACGGGCAATCAGCCCCAGCATTTT
TRBD1,NA,TRBJ2-4,TRBV9,CASSVSTGTGRNIQYF,TGTGCCAGCAGCGTATCCACCGGGACAGGGAGAAACATTCAGTACTTC
NA,few,TRBJ1-1,TRBV30,CAWSGPAGGSEAFF,TGTGCCTGGAGTGGCCCGGCGGGGGGGAGTGAAGCTTTCTTT
TRBD1,NA,TRBJ1-4,TRBV18,CASSPGTAGEKLFF,TGTGCCAGCTCACCAGGGACAGCGGGTGAAAAACTGTTTTTT
NA,NA,TRBJ1-1,TRBV7-3,CASSLTTINEAFF,TGTGCCAGCAGCTTAACGACAATTAATGAAGCTTTCTTT
NA,once,TRBJ1-1,TRBV29-1,CSVLRTQRTEAFF,TGCAGCGTCCTTAGGACCCAACGGACTGAAGCTTTCTTT
NA,NA,TRBJ1-2,TRBV29-1,CSVVEDATHYGYTF,TGCAGCGTTGTAGAGGACGCGACCCACTATGGCTACACCTTC
TRBD1,few,TRBJ1-6,TRBV5-4,CASSFNRGNSPLHF,TGTGCCAGCAGCTTCAACAGGGGTAATTCACCCCTCCACTTT
NA,NA,TRBJ1-4,TRBV2,CASSVQMSNEKLFF,TGTGCCAGCAGTGTGCAAATGTCTAATGAAAAACTGTTTTTT
TRBD2,few,TRBJ2-5,TRBV7-7,CASSRGGSQETQYF,TGTGCCAGCAGCCGCGGGGGTTCCCAAGAGACCCAGTACTTC
NA,NA,TRBJ1-1,TRBV19,CASSIQNRLNTEAFF,TGTGCCAGTAGTATTCAGAACAGGCTGAACACTGAAGCTTTCTTT
TRBD1,NA,TRBJ1-3,TRBV4-1,CASSQDRGPGNTIYF,TGCGCCAGCAGCCAGGACAGGGGGCCTGGAAACACCATATATTTT
NA,NA,TRBJ2-3,TRBV5-6,CASSPGLGQSTDTQYF,TGTGCCAGCAGCCCCGGGCTGGGACAAAGCACAGATACGCAGTATTTT